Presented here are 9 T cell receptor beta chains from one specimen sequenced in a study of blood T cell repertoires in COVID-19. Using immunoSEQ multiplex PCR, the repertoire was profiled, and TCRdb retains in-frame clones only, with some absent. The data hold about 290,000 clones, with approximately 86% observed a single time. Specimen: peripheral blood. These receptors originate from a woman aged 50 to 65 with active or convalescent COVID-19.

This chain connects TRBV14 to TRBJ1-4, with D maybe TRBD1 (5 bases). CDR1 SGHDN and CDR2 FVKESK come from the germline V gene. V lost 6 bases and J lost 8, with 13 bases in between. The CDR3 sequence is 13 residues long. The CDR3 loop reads CASSLLRGEKLFF. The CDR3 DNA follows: TGTGCCAGCAGTCTCCTTCGGGGGGAAAAACTGTTTTTT.

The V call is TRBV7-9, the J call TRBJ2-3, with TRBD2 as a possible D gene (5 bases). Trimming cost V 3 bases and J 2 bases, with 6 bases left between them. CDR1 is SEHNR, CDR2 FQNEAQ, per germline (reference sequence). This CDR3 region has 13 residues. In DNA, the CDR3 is TGTGCCAGCAGCTTGGACTCCACAGATACGCAGTATTTT. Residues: CASSLDSTDTQYF.

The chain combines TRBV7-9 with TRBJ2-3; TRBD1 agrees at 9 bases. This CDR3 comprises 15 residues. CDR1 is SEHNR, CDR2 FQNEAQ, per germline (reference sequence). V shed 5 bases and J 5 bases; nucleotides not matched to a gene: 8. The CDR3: CASSLRGQGGDTQYF. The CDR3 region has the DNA TGTGCCAGCAGCCTACGGGGACAGGGCGGAGATACGCAGTATTTT.

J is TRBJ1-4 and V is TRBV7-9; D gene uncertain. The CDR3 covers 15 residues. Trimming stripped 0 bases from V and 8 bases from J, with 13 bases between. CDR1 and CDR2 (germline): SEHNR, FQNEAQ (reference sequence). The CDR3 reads CASSLALRSEEKLFF. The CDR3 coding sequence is TGTGCCAGCAGCTTAGCGCTGAGGTCTGAAGAAAAACTGTTTTTT. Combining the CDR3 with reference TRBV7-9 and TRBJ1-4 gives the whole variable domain DTGVSQNPRHKITKRGQNVTFRCDPISEHNRLYWYRQTLGQGPEFLTYFQNEAQLEKSRLLSDRFSAERPKGSFSTLEIQRTEQGDSAMYLCASSLALRSEEKLFFGSGTQLSVL.

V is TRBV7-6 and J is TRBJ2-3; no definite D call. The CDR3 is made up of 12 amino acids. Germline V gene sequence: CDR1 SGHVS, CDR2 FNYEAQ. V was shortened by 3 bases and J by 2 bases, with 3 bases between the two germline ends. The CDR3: CASSLYTDTQYF. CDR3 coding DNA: TGTGCCAGCAGCTTGTACACAGATACGCAGTATTTT.

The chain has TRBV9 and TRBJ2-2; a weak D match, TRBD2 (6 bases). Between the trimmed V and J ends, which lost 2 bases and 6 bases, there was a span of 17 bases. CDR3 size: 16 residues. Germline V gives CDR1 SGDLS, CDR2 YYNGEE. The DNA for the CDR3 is TGTGCCAGCAGCGTCGGGGGTTCGATTAGTCCCGGGGAGCTGTTTTTT. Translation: CASSVGGSISPGELFF.

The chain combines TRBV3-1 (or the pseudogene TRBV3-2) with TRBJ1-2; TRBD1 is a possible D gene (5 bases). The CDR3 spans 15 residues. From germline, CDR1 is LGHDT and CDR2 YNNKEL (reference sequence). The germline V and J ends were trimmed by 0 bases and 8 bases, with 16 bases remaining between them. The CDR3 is CASSQDLSGYEGYTF. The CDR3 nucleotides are TGTGCCAGCAGCCAAGATCTGTCAGGGTATGAGGGCTACACCTTC.

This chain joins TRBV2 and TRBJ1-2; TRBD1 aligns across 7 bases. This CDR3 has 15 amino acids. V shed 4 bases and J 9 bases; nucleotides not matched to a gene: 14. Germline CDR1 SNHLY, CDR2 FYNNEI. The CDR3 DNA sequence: TGTGCCAGCAGTGTGAAGGTTACAGGGGCGGATAGCTACACCTTC. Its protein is CASSVKVTGADSYTF.

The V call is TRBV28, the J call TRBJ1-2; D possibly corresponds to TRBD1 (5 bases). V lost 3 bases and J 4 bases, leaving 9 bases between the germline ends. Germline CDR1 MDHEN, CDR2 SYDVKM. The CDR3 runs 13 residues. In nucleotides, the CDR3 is TGTGCCAGCAGTTTGACAGACCTCTATGGCTACACCTTC. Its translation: CASSLTDLYGYTF.